Each of the 8 T cell receptor beta chains below was sequenced from the same sample in a study of T cell responses to AZD1222 COVID-19 vaccine. Sequenced by immunoSEQ multiplex PCR; TCRdb stores in-frame clones only, minus some. The data contain about 130,000 clones, 70% to 90% of them singletons. The input for sequencing was peripheral blood, taken 28 days after the second AZD1222 dose. Receptors originate from an adult who received the AZD1222 COVID-19 vaccine.

Only one count was recorded for this clone. The chain is built from TRBV15 and TRBJ1-4; D unclear. Germline values: CDR1 LNHNV, CDR2 YYDKDF (reference sequence). The CDR3 is made up of 16 amino acids. V lost 1 base to trimming and J lost 8 bases, with 17 bases between them. CDR3: CATSRAQNQVNEKLFF. DNA for the CDR3: TGTGCCACCAGCAGAGCCCAGAACCAAGTTAACGAAAAACTGTTTTTT. The whole variable domain, filled in from reference TRBV15 and TRBJ1-4, reads DAMVIQNPRYQVTQFGKPVTLSCSQTLNHNVMYWYQQKSSQAPKLLFHYYDKDFNNEADTPDNFQSRRPNTSFCFLDIRSPGLGDTAMYLCATSRAQNQVNEKLFFGSGTQLSVL.

The chain couples TRBV7-2 to TRBJ1-1, with 8 bases that match TRBD1. Germline assignment: CDR1 SGHTA and CDR2 FQGNSA. After removal of 4 bases from V and 1 base from J, the junction contained 2 bases not matched to a gene. The CDR3 has 14 amino acids. The CDR3 DNA reads TGTGCCAGCAGCTCAGGGACAGGGAACACTGAAGCTTTCTTT. Residues: CASSSGTGNTEAFF. Together with reference TRBV7-2 and TRBJ1-1, the CDR3 gives the full variable domain: GAGVSQSPSNKVTEKGKDVELRCDPISGHTALYWYRQSLGQGLEFLIYFQGNSAPDKSGLPSDRFSAERTGGSVSTLTIQRTQQEDSAVYLCASSSGTGNTEAFFGQGTRLTVV.

The V and J genes are TRBV5-6 and TRBJ2-7; 10 bases line up with TRBD1. The CDR3 runs 15 residues. The V segment lost 1 base and the J segment 2 bases; nucleotides outside the gene matches: 3. Looked up from germline, CDR1 is SGHDT and CDR2 is YYEEEE. In DNA form, the CDR3 reads TGTGCCAGCAGCTTGACCGGGACAGGGGCCTACGAGCAGTACTTC. Translated, it gives CASSLTGTGAYEQYF.

V is TRBV15 and J is TRBJ2-7, with 7 bases matching TRBD1. Germline loops: CDR1 LNHNV, CDR2 YYDKDF (reference sequence). Trimming took 2 bases from V and 6 from J; bases not matched to a gene: 7. The CDR3 spans 14 residues. CDR3 protein: CATSRNDRVAEQYF. The CDR3 DNA is TGTGCCACCAGCAGAAATGACAGGGTGGCCGAGCAGTACTTC.

J is TRBJ1-1 and V is TRBV7-9; 8 bases fit TRBD1. The CDR3 loop spans 14 amino acids. With 6 bases clipped from V and 3 bases from J, the junction kept 6 bases outside the gene matches. Germline lookup yields CDR1 SEHNR and CDR2 FQNEAQ (reference sequence). CDR3 in amino acids: CASRQGEGYTEAFF. DNA of the CDR3: TGTGCCAGCAGACAGGGGGAAGGGTACACTGAAGCTTTCTTT.

The CDR3 bases are TGCGCCAGCAGCCAAGATCCCGCGGAAGGCTACACCTTC. This gives the protein CASSQDPAEGYTF. The chain couples TRBV4-3 to TRBJ1-2; no firm D call. There are 13 residues in the CDR3. Per germline, CDR1 LGHNA and CDR2 YSLEER. The V end was cut by 0 bases, the J end by 8 bases, with 10 bases between.

The chain joins TRBV21-1 to TRBJ2-3; the table names TRBD2, a call not compared with the DNA. TRBV21-1 is given as a pseudogene. CDR3 length: 18 amino acids. The CDR3 region is CASSPPWPGLAGGDTQYF. The CDR3 bases are TGTGCCAGCAGCCCCCCCTGGCCGGGACTAGCGGGCGGGGATACGCAGTATTTT.

This chain uses TRBV7-9 with TRBJ2-1; D uncertain. The CDR3 consists of 15 residues. CDR1 and CDR2 from the germline V gene are SEHNR and FQNEAQ (reference sequence). V shed 3 bases and J shed 4 bases, with 13 bases lying between them. The CDR3 spells CASSLELYYYNEQFF. The DNA of the CDR3 is TGTGCCAGCAGCTTGGAGCTATACTATTACAATGAGCAGTTCTTC.